Listed below are T cell receptor beta chains from one sample, sequenced in a study of T cells in Graves' hyperthyroidism and ophthalmopathy. One entry per CDR3 protein, called by TCRdb with MiXCR from the multiplex PCR reads. The sample has hundreds of thousands of distinct CDR3 sequences; 16% are singletons. The sequenced sample consisted of blood. Every receptor here comes from a woman aged 18 to 35 with Graves' hyperthyroidism. The CDR3 runs from the conserved cysteine through the conserved F or W. A D gene is named only where the DNA matches it firmly. Not every row has a clone size; where given, it reads once, few, many or a size class.

TRBJ2-1 | TRBD1 | many | TRBV5-5 | CASSETGVEQFF | TGTGCCAGCAGCGAGACAGGGGTTGAGCAGTTCTTC
TRBJ2-5 | TRBD2 | - | TRBV5-4 | CASSFIAGLQGTQYF | TGTGCCAGCAGCTTTATAGCGGGACTACAAGGGACCCAGTACTTC
TRBJ2-1 | - | few | TRBV20-1 | CSARTDSYNEQFF | TGCAGTGCTAGAACTGACTCCTACAATGAGCAGTTCTTC
TRBJ2-7 | TRBD2 | - | TRBV20-1 | CSATTGGSYEQYF | TGCAGTGCTACAACCGGGGGGTCCTACGAGCAGTACTTC
TRBJ1-3 | - | - | TRBV4-1 | CASSHLGTLPSGNTIYF | TGCGCCAGCAGCCACCTCGGGACACTTCCCTCTGGAAACACCATATATTTT
TRBJ2-3 | - | - | TRBV18 | CASSPKEDTQYF | TGTGCCAGCTCACCAAAGGAAGATACGCAGTATTTT
TRBJ2-7 | - | - | TRBV11-3 | CASSFFLLGQGSYEQYF | TGTGCCAGCAGCTTCTTCCTCCTCGGGCAGGGGTCCTACGAGCAGTACTTC
TRBJ2-2 | TRBD1 | - | TRBV12-5 | CASGPGQGSGELFF | TGTGCTAGTGGCCCGGGACAGGGTTCCGGGGAGCTGTTTTTT
TRBJ2-1 | TRBD2 | many | TRBV6-4 | CASSDGTSGYNEQFF | TGTGCCAGCAGTGACGGGACTAGCGGGTACAATGAGCAGTTCTTC
TRBJ2-7 | - | few | TRBV19 | CASSDHRAREQYF | TGTGCCAGTAGCGACCACAGGGCGCGGGAGCAGTACTTC
TRBJ2-1 | - | few | TRBV3-1 | CASSRWGSSYNEQFF | TGTGCCAGCAGCCGGTGGGGGAGCTCCTACAATGAGCAGTTCTTC
TRBJ1-4 | - | - | TRBV7-3 | CANSTNTLTNEKLFF | TGTGCCAACAGTACCAACACGCTAACTAATGAAAAACTGTTTTTT
TRBJ2-3 | - | few | TRBV12-3/TRBV12-4 | CASSLRLGVPTDTQYF | TGTGCCAGCAGTTTACGTCTCGGAGTCCCCACAGATACGCAGTATTTT
TRBJ1-5 | TRBD1 | - | TRBV6-2/TRBV6-3 | CASSLTGANQPQHF | TGTGCCAGCAGCCTCACAGGGGCAAATCAGCCCCAGCATTTT
TRBJ2-3 | TRBD2 | many | TRBV2 | CASSIGTSVDTQYF | TGTGCCAGCAGTATCGGGACTAGCGTAGATACGCAGTATTTT
TRBJ2-5 | TRBD2 | - | TRBV20-1 | CSARTWTSGSSRETQYF | TGCAGTGCTAGAACCTGGACTAGCGGGAGTTCTCGAGAGACCCAGTACTTC
TRBJ1-5 | TRBD1 | - | TRBV10-2 | CASSNYRGPGNQPQHF | TGCGCCAGCAGTAATTACAGGGGTCCAGGCAATCAGCCCCAGCATTTT
TRBJ1-4 | - | few | TRBV2 | CASSGSPNEKLFF | TGTGCCAGCAGTGGGAGCCCTAATGAAAAACTGTTTTTT
TRBJ1-3 | - | - | TRBV10-3 | CATANGLYSGNTIYF | TGTGCCACAGCCAACGGACTATACTCTGGAAACACCATATATTTT
TRBJ1-1 | - | - | TRBV19 | CASSKAPFADTEAFF | TGTGCCAGTAGCAAAGCACCCTTTGCGGACACTGAAGCTTTCTTT
TRBJ2-3 | TRBD2 | many | TRBV15 | CATSAGGLSTDTQYF | TGTGCCACCAGTGCGGGAGGACTTAGCACAGATACGCAGTATTTT
TRBJ2-7 | TRBD1 | many | TRBV18 | CASSWTGGTYEQYF | TGTGCCAGCTCCTGGACAGGGGGCACCTACGAGCAGTACTTC
TRBJ1-1 | - | - | TRBV4-2 | CASSQVSRNQNTEAFF | TGTGCCAGCAGCCAAGTCTCTCGGAATCAGAACACTGAAGCTTTCTTT
TRBJ2-7 | TRBD2 | many | TRBV20-1 | CSAIAGTSVYEQYF | TGCAGTGCTATAGCCGGGACTAGTGTTTACGAGCAGTACTTC
TRBJ2-5 | - | few | TRBV11-3 | CASSQGAVVETQYF | TGTGCCAGCTCTCAAGGGGCAGTGGTAGAGACCCAGTACTTC
TRBJ2-5 | - | - | TRBV6-2/TRBV6-3 | CASRLSRWVTPETQYF | TGTGCCAGCAGATTGTCAAGATGGGTGACTCCGGAGACCCAGTACTTC
TRBJ2-2 | - | - | TRBV7-9 | CASSARAQDAGELFF | TGTGCCAGCAGCGCCCGGGCTCAGGATGCCGGGGAGCTGTTTTTT
TRBJ1-5 | - | many | TRBV12-3/TRBV12-4 | CASSATAHSNQPQHF | TGTGCCAGCAGTGCGACGGCCCATAGCAATCAGCCCCAGCATTTT
TRBJ2-1 | - | few | TRBV20-1 | CSASGTLQFF | TGCAGTGCTTCCGGGACTTTGCAGTTCTTC
TRBJ2-7 | - | many | TRBV3-1 | CASSHSRLSSYEQYF | TGTGCCAGCAGCCATAGTCGTCTAAGCTCCTACGAGCAGTACTTC
TRBJ2-4 | TRBD2 | many | TRBV30 | CAWSVGSGGKGNIQYF | TGTGCCTGGAGTGTGGGGTCGGGAGGGAAGGGAAACATTCAGTACTTC
TRBJ2-2 | - | - | TRBV29-1 | CSVEKRGTGELFF | TGCAGCGTTGAGAAGCGTGGCACCGGGGAGCTGTTTTTT
TRBJ2-1 | - | few | TRBV5-1 | CASSLGGAYDEQFF | TGCGCCAGCAGCTTAGGCGGAGCCTACGATGAGCAGTTCTTC
TRBJ2-1 | TRBD1 | many | TRBV11-3 | CASSKPGTGYNEQFF | TGTGCCAGCAGCAAACCCGGGACAGGCTACAATGAGCAGTTCTTC
TRBJ2-7 | - | many | TRBV9 | CASSPGGAGLVEQYF | TGTGCCAGCAGCCCCGGTGGGGCGGGACTTGTGGAGCAGTACTTC
TRBJ1-1 | - | many | TRBV29-1 | CSVEMGDGRRYTEAFF | TGCAGCGTTGAAATGGGGGACGGCAGAAGATACACTGAAGCTTTCTTT
TRBJ2-3 | - | many | TRBV28 | CASSLQTPDTQYF | TGTGCCAGCAGTCTTCAGACCCCAGATACGCAGTATTTT
TRBJ2-7 | - | many | TRBV10-1 | CASRSYGPSYEQYF | TGCGCCAGCAGATCCTACGGACCGAGCTACGAGCAGTACTTC
TRBJ2-1 | TRBD2 | few | TRBV19 | CASSIVSGRAHNEQFF | TGTGCCAGTAGTATAGTTAGCGGGAGGGCCCACAATGAGCAGTTCTTC
TRBJ2-5 | TRBD1 | many | TRBV11-2 | CASSMGTGWETQYF | TGTGCCAGCAGCATGGGGACAGGTTGGGAGACCCAGTACTTC
TRBJ2-4 | - | few | TRBV6-5 | CASSYRGTAPLIQYF | TGTGCCAGCAGTTATCGAGGGACTGCCCCACTCATTCAGTACTTC
TRBJ1-1 | - | many | TRBV7-9 | CASSLAGGRNTEAFF | TGTGCCAGCAGCTTAGCGGGCGGCCGGAACACTGAAGCTTTCTTT